This T cell receptor (beta chain) came from a study of blood T cell repertoires in COVID-19 (dated by TCRdb to the early 2020s). At the level of the whole study: Samples covering the acute and convalescent phases of COVID-19 were provided by collaborators in the United States, Italy and Spain. The prospective study material was composed of cDNA or gDNA derived from T cells, B-cell-depleted T cells, or PBMCs. Deeply sampled blood TCRbeta repertoires from subjects exposed to, actively infected with, or recovered from COVID-19 were included in the dataset. The repertoires were released in a freely available public database intended as a resource for research on the immune response to SARS-CoV-2. The samples were drawn from the first 160 participants of the ongoing ImmuneRACE study and from 1,254 subjects provided by 6 global collaborators. A de-identified subject ID, COVID-19 status, age in years and sex were almost always included in the sample metadata. Where available, HLA class I and class II types were taken from metadata supplied by the sample provider and were not determined by assay-based typing. Points the paper makes about the study in general: The quantity of clinical and demographic metadata differed by source and by participant and was supplied without curation.

Regarding this clone: No antigen is known for it. No much larger clone is present one base from it, and per-base qualities are unavailable.

TCRbeta CDR3 regions were amplified from genomic DNA by means of the immunoSEQ Assay, a bias-controlled multiplex PCR. On the authors' methods: The number of nucleated cells in each sample was estimated from the amplification of reference gene primers within the assay. To quantify the absolute abundance of each unique TCRbeta CDR3 rearrangement, sequence reads were collapsed and filtered. For each sample, productive Simpson clonality was calculated by taking the square root of Simpson's diversity index across productive rearrangements. TCRdb retrieved this table from immuneACCESS and kept in-frame rearrangements only. Not all clones are present; in checked studies, unresolved V genes account for under half, and no reason is known for the remainder. V and J calls and clone size are given by that table; D and trimming were obtained from the DNA. The sample table lists 200,000 to 250,000 clones, around 81% of them with a count of one. The ten largest clones add up to approximately 9% of the sample.

Germline trimming amounts to 8 bases on V and 6 bases on J, with 9 as the count of junction bases outside the gene matches. Measured from the cysteine to the phenylalanine, the CDR3 is 15 residues long. This entry keeps only the CDR3 DNA: 45 bases, framed from base 1. The germline V gene gives CDR1 as SGHTA and CDR2 as FQGTGA. Participants in the prospective study were aged about 18 to 90 years, lived in about two dozen United States geographic areas, and enrolled through a virtual design. In the prospective study, participants were assigned to cohorts based on the clinical history participants reported in a screening survey and a study questionnaire. Mobile phlebotomists in the prospective study collected whole blood, serum and a nasopharyngeal or oropharyngeal swab from every participant. Additional blood draws and questionnaires over an approximately 2-month period could optionally be provided by prospective study participants. Before DNA extraction, blood samples from the prospective study were shipped at room temperature or frozen.

The TCR originated in a woman in her forties or fifties with acute COVID-19. Recombination linked TRBV7-3 to TRBJ2-1, with 11 junctional bases fitting TRBD2. Material: PBMCs or T cells enriched from blood (not recorded which). The CDR3 sequence is CASQKTSGISNEQFF. In nucleotide form, the sequence is TGTGCCAGCCAAAAGACTAGCGGGATTTCCAATGAGCAGTTCTTC.